Presented here are 10 T cell receptor beta chains from one specimen sequenced in a study of PD-1 blockade in classical Hodgkin lymphoma. Sequencing was performed with immunoSEQ multiplex PCR; in TCRdb, only in-frame clones are kept and a portion is missing. Here the sample spans about 85,000 clones, just over 90% being singletons. Time point noted: cycle 4 day 1 (C4D1), after five to seven weeks of nivolumab. No patient escaped relapse after autologous stem cell transplantation, and brentuximab vedotin exposure varied. Sequences were derived from peripheral blood mononuclear cells (PBMCs), sampled before the fourth cycle of nivolumab. The receptors stem from a human donor with classical Hodgkin lymphoma.

This clone was seen a handful of times. The genes are TRBV10-1 and TRBJ2-2; D gene ambiguous. Germline V gene sequence: CDR1 WNHNN, CDR2 SYGVQD (reference sequence). The CDR3 is made up of 12 amino acids. V was trimmed by 0 bases and J by 7 bases, leaving 3 bases between them. CDR3 loop: CASSESHGELFF. The CDR3, as DNA: TGCGCCAGCAGTGAGTCTCACGGGGAGCTGTTTTTT.

The chain couples TRBV6-4 to TRBJ2-3, with D maybe TRBD2 (6 bases). The CDR3 loop spans 15 amino acids. V was pared by 3 bases and J by 1 base, with 11 bases between. Germline-derived CDR1 and CDR2 are MRHNA and SNTAGT. The CDR3 sequence is CASSEVPGGTDTQYF. Written as DNA, the CDR3 is TGTGCCAGCAGTGAAGTGCCGGGGGGCACAGATACGCAGTATTTT.

The chain joins TRBV7-2 to TRBJ1-3; the D gene is possibly TRBD1 (6 bases). Germline lookup yields CDR1 SGHTA and CDR2 FQGNSA. The CDR3 has 15 amino acids. The V end lost 4 bases, the J end lost 0 bases, and 10 bases lay between the germline ends. CDR3 amino acids: CASSSSGVSGNTIYF. CDR3 bases: TGTGCCAGCAGCTCCTCAGGGGTCTCTGGAAACACCATATATTTT.

CDR3 protein: CASDWEGGYGYTF. The DNA of the CDR3 is TGTGCCTCCGATTGGGAGGGAGGGTATGGCTACACCTTC. This rearrangement joins TRBV7-2 to TRBJ1-2; D not resolved. Germline V gene sequence: CDR1 SGHTA, CDR2 FQGNSA. V lost 11 bases and J lost 5, with 18 bases in between. This CDR3 has 13 residues. The full variable domain, with the rest looked up from reference TRBV7-2 and TRBJ1-2, is GAGVSQSPSNKVTEKGKDVELRCDPISGHTALYWYRQSLGQGLEFLIYFQGNSAPDKSGLPSDRFSAERTGGSVSTLTIQRTQQEDSAVYLCASDWEGGYGYTFGSGTRLTVV.

This chain uses TRBV14 with TRBJ1-6; D remains unclear. CDR1 is SGHDN and CDR2 is FVKESK in the germline V gene. The CDR3 loop spans 18 amino acids. Deletions cut 0 bases from V and 0 bases from J, with 12 bases between. For the CDR3, the DNA is TGTGCCAGCAGCCAAGATCGGGGAATTAGCTCCTATAATTCACCCCTCCACTTT. Translating gives CASSQDRGISSYNSPLHF.

This clone came up once. The rearrangement joins TRBV7-3 to TRBJ1-2, with D perhaps matching TRBD1 (5 bases). V was pared by 3 bases and J by 3 bases, with 17 bases between. This CDR3 spans 16 amino acids. Germline-derived CDR1 and CDR2 are SGHTA and FQGTGA. This CDR3 reads CASSFLGPGMDYGYTF. In DNA, the CDR3 is TGTGCCAGCAGCTTTTTGGGACCCGGAATGGACTATGGCTACACCTTC.

The rearrangement joins TRBV5-1 to TRBJ2-1, with a tentative D call TRBD1 (7 bases). V was trimmed by 0 bases and J by 5 bases, leaving 12 bases between them. This CDR3 has 15 amino acids. Germline lookup yields CDR1 SGHRS and CDR2 YFSETQ. The CDR3 loop is CASSLGQGGHNEQFF. The DNA for the CDR3 is TGCGCCAGCAGCTTGGGCCAGGGGGGCCACAATGAGCAGTTCTTC. The whole variable domain, remainder taken from reference TRBV5-1 and TRBJ2-1, is KAGVTQTPRYLIKTRGQQVTLSCSPISGHRSVSWYQQTPGQGLQFLFEYFSETQRNKGNFPGRFSGRQFSNSRSEMNVSTLELGDSALYLCASSLGQGGHNEQFFGPGTRLTVL.

The chain carries TRBV19 and TRBJ1-1; TRBD1 aligns across 10 bases. The CDR3 runs to 15 residues. The germline V gene has CDR1 LNHDA and CDR2 SQIVND (reference sequence). After removal of 1 base from V and 6 bases from J, the junction contained 5 bases not matched to a gene. The CDR3 region is CASSIVDGTGAEAFF. CDR3 sequence (DNA): TGTGCCAGTAGTATAGTAGATGGGACAGGGGCTGAAGCTTTCTTT.

A few counts support this clone. This chain joins TRBV18 and TRBJ1-5, with D tentatively TRBD1 (5 bases). CDR3 length: 15 residues. Deletions cut 3 bases from V and 1 base from J, with 10 bases between. Germline-derived CDR1 and CDR2 are KGHSH and LQKENI. The CDR3 protein is CASSPRVGSNQPQHF. For the CDR3, the DNA is TGTGCCAGCTCACCCAGGGTGGGAAGCAATCAGCCCCAGCATTTT.

V gene TRBV11-2 combines with J gene TRBJ2-7, with D hard to call. The V end lost 5 bases, the J end lost 3 bases, and 17 bases lay between the germline ends. CDR1 is SGHAT and CDR2 is FQNNGV in the germline V gene. The CDR3 totals 15 residues. The CDR3, as DNA: TGTGCCAGCAGCGCCAAAGGGCTTGTCTACTACGAGCAGTACTTC. It translates to CASSAKGLVYYEQYF.